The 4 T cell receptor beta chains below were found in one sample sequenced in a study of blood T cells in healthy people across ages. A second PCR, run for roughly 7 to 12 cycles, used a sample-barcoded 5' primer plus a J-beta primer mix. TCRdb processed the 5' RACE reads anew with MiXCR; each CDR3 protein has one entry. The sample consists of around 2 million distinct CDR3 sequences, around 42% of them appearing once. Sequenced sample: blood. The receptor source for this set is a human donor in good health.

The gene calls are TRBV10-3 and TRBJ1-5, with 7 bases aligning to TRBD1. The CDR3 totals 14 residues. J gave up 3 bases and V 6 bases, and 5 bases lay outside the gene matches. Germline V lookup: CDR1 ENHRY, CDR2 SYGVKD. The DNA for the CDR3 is TGTGCCATCAGCTTAGACAGGGACAATCAGCCCCAGCATTTT. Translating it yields CAISLDRDNQPQHF.

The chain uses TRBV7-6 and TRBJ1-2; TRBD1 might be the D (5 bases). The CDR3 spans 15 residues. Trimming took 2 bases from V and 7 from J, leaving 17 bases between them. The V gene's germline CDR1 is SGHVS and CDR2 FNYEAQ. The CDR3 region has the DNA TGTGCCAGCAGCTTATCTTCGGGGGGAAGGAGTGGCTACACCTTC. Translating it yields CASSLSSGGRSGYTF.

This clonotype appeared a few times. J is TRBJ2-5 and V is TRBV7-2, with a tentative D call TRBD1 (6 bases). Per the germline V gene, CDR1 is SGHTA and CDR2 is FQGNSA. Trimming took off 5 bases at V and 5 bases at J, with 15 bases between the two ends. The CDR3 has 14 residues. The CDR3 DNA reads TGTGCCAGCAGCACTACTACAGGGTCGGAGACCCAGTACTTC. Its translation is CASSTTTGSETQYF.

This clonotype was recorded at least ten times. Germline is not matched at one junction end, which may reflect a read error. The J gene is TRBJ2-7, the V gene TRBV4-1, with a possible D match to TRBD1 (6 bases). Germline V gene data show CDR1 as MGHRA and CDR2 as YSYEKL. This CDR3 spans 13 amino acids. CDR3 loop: CASSRDTYYEQYF. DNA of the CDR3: TGTGCCAGCAGTCGGGACACTTACTACGAGCAGTACTTC.